The rows below give T cell receptor beta chains drawn from one sample of a study of cytomegalovirus exposure and HLA in healthy donors. Here immunoSEQ multiplex PCR was the method, and the copy in TCRdb shows in-frame clones only, minus some. This table holds 100,000 to 150,000 clones, 80% found once. Sequencing was done on a sample of PBMCs. The source is a man aged 35 to 55 in good health and CMV-seronegative. The CDR3 runs from the conserved cysteine through the conserved F or W. A D gene is named only where the DNA matches it firmly. Some rows have no size entry. The others give once, few or many, or a class for an expanded clone.

v_gene	d_gene	j_gene	abundance	CDR3aa	CDR3nt
TRBV12-5	.	TRBJ2-3	.	CASQRFSGGTDTQYF	TGTGCTAGTCAGAGATTTTCAGGGGGCACAGATACGCAGTATTTT
TRBV5-6	.	TRBJ1-5	.	CASSFAAGNQPQHF	TGTGCCAGCAGCTTCGCCGCCGGGAATCAGCCCCAGCATTTT
TRBV7-2	TRBD1	TRBJ2-2	.	CASSLIGTGGLGELFF	TGTGCCAGCAGCTTAATAGGGACAGGGGGCCTCGGGGAGCTGTTTTTT
TRBV7-2	.	TRBJ2-7	.	CASSLLGDTYEQYF	TGTGCCAGCAGCTTACTTGGCGACACCTACGAGCAGTACTTC
TRBV7-8	.	TRBJ1-1	.	CASSSTDSIIEAFF	TGTGCCAGCAGCTCCACGGACAGTATAATTGAAGCTTTCTTT
TRBV7-9	.	TRBJ2-3	.	CASSFLRGHHDTQYF	TGTGCCAGCAGCTTTCTGCGGGGGCACCATGATACGCAGTATTTT
TRBV9	.	TRBJ2-6	once	CASSVYSGANVLTF	TGTGCCAGCAGCGTCTACTCTGGGGCCAACGTCCTGACTTTC
TRBV4-1	TRBD1	TRBJ1-5	.	CASSQDPDRGKGNQPQHF	TGCGCCAGCAGCCAAGATCCGGACAGGGGAAAGGGTAATCAGCCCCAGCATTTT
TRBV30	.	TRBJ1-2	.	CAWSVGAAWGYTF	TGTGCCTGGAGTGTAGGGGCCGCCTGGGGCTACACCTTC
TRBV5-1	TRBD1	TRBJ2-1	.	CASSLRTGNNEQFF	TGCGCCAGCAGCTTAAGGACAGGTAACAATGAGCAGTTCTTC
TRBV6-4	TRBD2	TRBJ2-3	once	CASSPRGGTDTQYF	TGTGCCAGCAGCCCCCGGGGGGGCACAGATACGCAGTATTTT
TRBV6-1	.	TRBJ2-5	.	CASSGVGPRMGETQYF	TGTGCCAGCAGTGGTGTGGGGCCGAGGATGGGAGAGACCCAGTACTTC
TRBV7-2	.	TRBJ2-1	.	CASSSRGGPYNEQFF	TGTGCCAGCAGCTCACGTGGCGGGCCGTACAATGAGCAGTTCTTC
TRBV2	.	TRBJ1-5	.	CASTPGGQGSQPQHF	TGTGCCAGCACCCCCGGGGGGCAAGGGAGTCAGCCCCAGCATTTT
TRBV7-9	.	TRBJ1-2	.	CASSLNSYGYTF	TGTGCCAGCAGCTTGAACAGCTATGGCTACACCTTC
TRBV5-1	.	TRBJ2-3	few	CASSPGQFTDTQYF	TGCGCCAGCAGCCCTGGACAGTTCACAGATACGCAGTATTTT
TRBV7-9	.	TRBJ2-3	.	CASSRDNTQYF	TGTGCCAGCAGCCGTGACAATACGCAGTATTTT
TRBV27	.	TRBJ2-1	few	CASSLTGWSYNEQFF	TGTGCCAGCAGCCTTACTGGTTGGTCCTACAATGAGCAGTTCTTC
TRBV11-2	TRBD1	TRBJ2-2	.	CASSVTGGFGTGELFF	TGTGCCAGCAGTGTGACAGGGGGCTTTGGCACCGGGGAGCTGTTTTTT
TRBV30	.	TRBJ2-3	.	CAWSLGEEDTQYF	TGTGCCTGGAGTTTGGGAGAGGAGGATACGCAGTATTTT
TRBV5-4	.	TRBJ2-3	.	CASSLGRIRLSTDTQYF	TGTGCCAGCAGCTTGGGGCGGATTCGGCTTAGCACAGATACGCAGTATTTT
TRBV7-9	TRBD1	TRBJ2-7	.	CASTLALGQGAYEQYF	TGTGCCAGCACCCTAGCGCTGGGACAGGGGGCCTACGAGCAGTACTTC
TRBV6-1	TRBD1	TRBJ1-5	few	CASDRDRGVGQPQHF	TGTGCCAGCGACCGGGACAGGGGTGTCGGTCAGCCCCAGCATTTT
TRBV6-6	TRBD2	TRBJ2-7	.	CASSTGGLPLEQYF	TGTGCCAGCAGTACGGGGGGACTACCCCTTGAGCAGTACTTC
TRBV5-1	.	TRBJ2-4	.	CASSLTGDPTKNIQYF	TGCGCCAGCAGCTTGACTGGAGACCCCACCAAAAACATTCAGTACTTC
TRBV5-6	.	TRBJ2-2	.	CASSPDRSNTGELFF	TGTGCCAGCAGCCCAGACAGATCGAACACCGGGGAGCTGTTTTTT
TRBV19	TRBD1	TRBJ1-3	.	CASSTGQVSGNTIYF	TGTGCCAGTAGTACCGGACAGGTCTCTGGAAACACCATATATTTT
TRBV7-2	.	TRBJ1-6	.	CASSLAGGPPLHF	TGTGCCAGCAGCTTGGCCGGGGGGCCGCCCCTCCACTTT